These 27 T cell receptor beta chains were sequenced from one sample in a study of blood T cell repertoires in COVID-19. The assay was immunoSEQ multiplex PCR, and TCRdb's table has in-frame clones only and misses some. Seen here are 65,000 to 95,000 clones, just under 80% observed once, and the top ten hold approximately 40%. Input material: peripheral blood. These receptors all come from a man in his 60s with COVID-19, enrolled during active disease.

This sequence joins TRBV19 and TRBJ1-1; TRBD1 aligns across 11 bases. Germline CDR1 and CDR2: LNHDA and SQIVND (reference sequence). The V and J ends lost 9 bases and 1 base, in that order; junction bases with no gene match: 10. The CDR3 spans 16 residues. This CDR3 reads CASNRDRGSANTEAFF. The DNA of the CDR3 is TGTGCCAGCAACCGGGACAGGGGGTCGGCGAACACTGAAGCTTTCTTT.

The V call is TRBV18, the J call TRBJ2-3; TRBD1 is a possible D gene (5 bases). V lost 2 bases to trimming and J lost 2 bases, with 8 bases between them. The CDR3 has 14 amino acids. In germline, CDR1 is KGHSH, CDR2 LQKENI. CDR3 nucleotide sequence: TGTGCCAGCTCACCAGACAGATCCACAGATACGCAGTATTTT. This translates into CASSPDRSTDTQYF.

This chain joins TRBV5-6 and TRBJ2-7, with TRBD1 matching 10 bases. The junction had 10 bases not matched to a gene; V was cut back by 2 bases and J by 5 bases. CDR3 length: 16 residues. CDR1 and CDR2 from the germline V gene are SGHDT and YYEEEE. The CDR3 coding sequence is TGTGCCAGCAGCTTACCCGGGACAGGGGCCCACCACGAGCAGTACTTC. Translated: CASSLPGTGAHHEQYF. The full variable domain, rest sourced from reference TRBV5-6 and TRBJ2-7, is DAGVTQSPTHLIKTRGQQVTLRCSPKSGHDTVSWYQQALGQGPQFIFQYYEEEERQRGNFPDRFSGHQFPNYSSELNVNALLLGDSALYLCASSLPGTGAHHEQYFGPGTRLTVT.

The CDR3 protein is CASSSGGATNEKLFF. The CDR3 DNA sequence: TGTGCCAGCAGCTCAGGGGGCGCGACTAATGAAAAACTGTTTTTT. The rearrangement links TRBV5-4 to TRBJ1-4; TRBD1 matches at 8 bases. Germline trimming cut 3 bases from V and 2 bases from J; bases unmatched to any gene: 3. This CDR3 is 15 amino acids long. Germline assignment: CDR1 SGHNT and CDR2 YYREEE (reference sequence).

This rearrangement joins TRBV5-6 to TRBJ2-7, with D possibly TRBD2 on 5 matching bases. CDR3 length: 12 amino acids. V lost 0 bases, J lost 12 bases, and 13 bases lay in between. Germline V gene data show CDR1 as SGHDT and CDR2 as YYEEEE. Here the CDR3 reads CASSLEGGAPYF. As DNA, the CDR3 is TGTGCCAGCAGCTTGGAAGGAGGCGCTCCGTACTTC.

This chain links TRBV3-1 (or the pseudogene TRBV3-2) with TRBJ2-6, with D hard to call. The CDR3 consists of 14 residues. Germline assignment: CDR1 LGHDT and CDR2 YNNKEL (reference sequence). The ends were cut back, 3 bases at V and 4 bases at J, with 7 bases in the middle. The CDR3 loop is CASSHSRGANVLTF. The CDR3 nucleotides read TGTGCCAGCAGCCATTCGAGAGGGGCCAACGTCCTGACTTTC.

The V and J genes are TRBV6-6 and TRBJ2-7; D is perhaps TRBD1 (5 bases). V shed 6 bases and J shed 5 bases, with 17 bases lying between them. The germline V gene has CDR1 MNHNY and CDR2 SVGAGI (reference sequence). This CDR3 has 14 residues. The DNA of the CDR3 is TGTGCCAGCAGACTTGGGGCAGGGCTCAACGAGCAGTACTTC. The encoded protein is CASRLGAGLNEQYF.

This clone was detected a few times. The chain uses TRBV25-1 and TRBJ1-6; possibly TRBD1 for D (5 bases). Per the germline V gene, CDR1 is MGHDK and CDR2 is SYGVNS. The CDR3 totals 12 residues. Trimming took off 6 bases at V and 10 bases at J, with 10 bases between the two ends. This CDR3 is CASRAGISPLHF. In nucleotides, the CDR3 is TGTGCCAGCAGGGCAGGGATCTCACCCCTCCACTTT.

The rearrangement links TRBV5-1 to TRBJ1-1; D not certain. This CDR3 is built from 14 residues. Trimming removed 0 bases at V and 0 bases at J, with 6 bases between. From germline, CDR1 is SGHRS and CDR2 YFSETQ. In nucleotides, the CDR3 is TGCGCCAGCAGCTTGGAGGCGGTGAACACTGAAGCTTTCTTT. Encoded protein: CASSLEAVNTEAFF. Full variable domain (rest looked up from reference TRBV5-1 and TRBJ1-1): KAGVTQTPRYLIKTRGQQVTLSCSPISGHRSVSWYQQTPGQGLQFLFEYFSETQRNKGNFPGRFSGRQFSNSRSEMNVSTLELGDSALYLCASSLEAVNTEAFFGQGTRLTVV.

The rearrangement links TRBV7-6 to TRBJ2-7; TRBD2 matches 7 bases. The CDR3 has 14 residues. Germline CDR1 and CDR2: SGHVS and FNYEAQ. The J segment lost 6 bases and the V segment lost 1 base, leaving 6 bases of the junction unmatched. The CDR3 loop is CASSLGGSGREQYF. The CDR3 DNA reads as TGTGCCAGCAGCTTAGGCGGGAGCGGTCGCGAGCAGTACTTC.

As DNA, the CDR3 is TGTGCCAGCAGCTTGGGATCGGGTGGCACAGATACGCAGTATTTT. Encoded protein: CASSLGSGGTDTQYF. The genes are TRBV5-4 and TRBJ2-3; D unresolved. Trimming left V 0 bases short and J 1 base short, with 9 bases between. The CDR3 covers 15 residues. Germline V gene sequence: CDR1 SGHNT, CDR2 YYREEE (reference sequence).

The rearrangement joins TRBV3-1 (or the pseudogene TRBV3-2) to TRBJ1-2; 9 nucleotides agree with TRBD1. Trimming cost V 4 bases and J 8 bases; bases outside gene matches: 14. CDR3 length equals 16 residues. CDR1 and CDR2 from the germline V gene are LGHDT and YNNKEL (reference sequence). CDR3 amino acids: CASSRTETGGAYGYTF. The CDR3 DNA follows: TGTGCCAGCAGCCGGACTGAAACAGGGGGCGCGTACGGCTACACCTTC.

There are a few counts of this clone. V and J are TRBV5-1 and TRBJ2-7; TRBD1 matches at 7 bases. Per germline, CDR1 SGHRS and CDR2 YFSETQ. The ends lost 6 bases at V and 1 base at J; junction bases unmatched: 19. The CDR3 has 18 residues. The CDR3 nucleotides are TGCGCCAGCATCTACCGGGACAGCCATCCCCCCGGATCCTACGAGCAGTACTTC. It codes for CASIYRDSHPPGSYEQYF.

In DNA form, the CDR3 reads TGTGCCAGCAGCTTGTCCGGAAACGGGGCTTTCTTT. Protein product: CASSLSGNGAFF. The chain uses TRBV5-5 and TRBJ1-1, with D unclear. CDR1 and CDR2 (germline): SGHKS, YYEKEE (reference sequence). The CDR3 runs 12 residues. V dropped 1 base and J dropped 11 bases, with 12 bases sitting between them. Based on the CDR3 plus reference TRBV5-5 and TRBJ1-1, the full variable domain is DAGVTQSPTHLIKTRGQQVTLRCSPISGHKSVSWYQQVLGQGPQFIFQYYEKEERGRGNFPDRFSARQFPNYSSELNVNALLLGDSALYLCASSLSGNGAFFGQGTRLTVV.

DNA for the CDR3: TGTGCCACCAGCAGAGTATCGACTCTCAATGAGCAGTTCTTC. Translating gives CATSRVSTLNEQFF. This chain joins TRBV15 and TRBJ2-1; D unclear. Trimming left V 1 base short and J 6 bases short, with 10 bases between. The CDR3 is 14 amino acids. Per germline, CDR1 LNHNV and CDR2 YYDKDF (reference sequence).

The V and J genes are TRBV7-3 and TRBJ2-1, with 9 bases matching TRBD1. The CDR3 loop spans 16 amino acids. The germline gives CDR1 SGHTA, CDR2 FQGTGA. The V gene end was trimmed by 5 bases and the J gene end by 9 bases; junction bases not matched to a gene: 14. CDR3: CASSPRGGQGKGEQFF. The CDR3 bases are TGTGCCAGCAGCCCTAGGGGTGGACAGGGGAAAGGTGAGCAGTTCTTC.

This clone was counted between two and nine times. The V gene is TRBV9, the J gene TRBJ1-1; maybe TRBD1 (6 bases). CDR3 size: 13 residues. The germline V gene encodes CDR1 SGDLS and CDR2 YYNGEE. The V end lost 5 bases, the J end lost 1 base, and 9 bases lay between the germline ends. CDR3 nucleotides: TGTGCCAGCAGTGCCAGGGGGAACACTGAAGCTTTCTTT. Translating gives CASSARGNTEAFF.

The chain has TRBV3-1 (or the pseudogene TRBV3-2) and TRBJ1-1, with D maybe TRBD1 (6 bases). V was pared by 3 bases and J by 6 bases, with 17 bases between. The germline V gene encodes CDR1 LGHDT and CDR2 YNNKEL (reference sequence). The CDR3 consists of 15 residues. The CDR3 DNA sequence: TGTGCCAGCAGCCAGACGAGGGACATCTCTTCTGAAGCTTTCTTT. Protein: CASSQTRDISSEAFF.

This clone was counted only a few times. This sequence joins TRBV7-2 and TRBJ2-1, with TRBD2 matching over 7 bases. J gave up 8 bases and V 7 bases, and 8 bases lay outside the gene matches. Germline CDR1 SGHTA, CDR2 FQGNSA. The CDR3 sequence is 13 residues long. DNA for the CDR3: TGTGCCAGCAACACGGGAGGATGGGATGAGCAGTTCTTC. Its protein product is CASNTGGWDEQFF. Based on the CDR3 plus reference TRBV7-2 and TRBJ2-1, the full variable domain is GAGVSQSPSNKVTEKGKDVELRCDPISGHTALYWYRQSLGQGLEFLIYFQGNSAPDKSGLPSDRFSAERTGGSVSTLTIQRTQQEDSAVYLCASNTGGWDEQFFGPGTRLTVL.

The rearrangement uses TRBV19 and TRBJ1-1, with a weak D call TRBD1 (5 bases). This CDR3 has 12 residues. V lost 1 base and J lost 11, with 11 bases in between. Germline V gives CDR1 LNHDA, CDR2 SQIVND (reference sequence). The CDR3 here is CASSIAAGLAFF. The DNA for the CDR3 is TGTGCCAGTAGTATAGCGGCAGGGCTCGCTTTCTTT.

The rearrangement joins TRBV24-1 to TRBJ2-3; 7 bases are shared with TRBD1. The V and J ends lost 2 bases and 0 bases, in that order; junction bases with no gene match: 1. From germline, CDR1 is KGHDR and CDR2 SFDVKD. This CDR3 spans 15 amino acids. In DNA, the CDR3 is TGTGCCACCAGTGATTCGGGACAGAGCACAGATACGCAGTATTTT. Translating it yields CATSDSGQSTDTQYF.

This clone showed up just once. This chain links TRBV15 with TRBJ2-1; the D gene is possibly TRBD1 (5 bases). V was clipped by 3 bases and J by 8 bases, with 35 bases between them. This CDR3 region has 21 residues. Per germline, CDR1 LNHNV and CDR2 YYDKDF (reference sequence). CDR3: CATSSDQGRENLRAPWDEQFF. CDR3 nucleotide sequence: TGTGCCACCAGCAGTGACCAAGGTCGCGAAAATCTCAGGGCACCTTGGGATGAGCAGTTCTTC.

The chain uses TRBV11-2 and TRBJ2-1; D gene unclear. This CDR3 is built from 12 residues. From germline, CDR1 is SGHAT and CDR2 FQNNGV. The ends were cut back, 2 bases at V and 9 bases at J, with 8 bases in the middle. The CDR3 here is CASSLQLREQFF. The CDR3 DNA sequence: TGTGCCAGCAGCTTACAACTACGTGAGCAGTTCTTC.

The V and J genes are TRBV12-5 and TRBJ2-7; TRBD1 agrees at 10 bases. CDR1 and CDR2 from the germline V gene are LGHNT and FRNRAP. This CDR3 spans 16 amino acids. Germline trimming cut 6 bases from V and 3 bases from J; bases unmatched to any gene: 11. The CDR3 sequence is CASGESTGGSGYEQYF. CDR3 in DNA: TGTGCTAGTGGGGAATCGACAGGGGGCAGTGGCTACGAGCAGTACTTC. The full variable domain, with the rest looked up from reference TRBV12-5 and TRBJ2-7, is DARVTQTPRHKVTEMGQEVTMRCQPILGHNTVFWYRQTMMQGLELLAYFRNRAPLDDSGMPKDRFSAEMPDATLATLKIQPSEPRDSAVYFCASGESTGGSGYEQYFGPGTRLTVT.

This clone was counted a few times. The rearrangement uses TRBV9 and TRBJ2-3; TRBD2 matches 10 bases. V gave up 4 bases and J gave up 1 base; unmatched junction bases: 6. This CDR3 is 16 amino acids long. Germline-derived CDR1 and CDR2 are SGDLS and YYNGEE. CDR3 sequence: CASSLGGTSGTDTQYF. The CDR3 bases are TGTGCCAGCAGCCTGGGAGGGACTAGCGGCACAGATACGCAGTATTTT. Based on the CDR3 plus reference TRBV9 and TRBJ2-3, the full variable domain is DSGVTQTPKHLITATGQRVTLRCSPRSGDLSVYWYQQSLDQGLQFLIQYYNGEERAKGNILERFSAQQFPDLHSELNLSSLELGDSALYFCASSLGGTSGTDTQYFGPGTRLTVL.

J is TRBJ2-1 and V is TRBV5-1; possibly TRBD2 for D (5 bases). Trimming cost V 4 bases and J 9 bases, with 26 bases left between them. CDR3 size: 17 residues. Germline V gene lookup returns CDR1 SGHRS and CDR2 YFSETQ. For the CDR3, the DNA is TGCGCCAGCAGCCCACCTGAATCCGGGGTACTTTTCGGTGAGCAGTTCTTC. It yields the protein CASSPPESGVLFGEQFF.

The genes are TRBV5-5 and TRBJ2-5; D gene ambiguous. Trimming removed 0 bases at V and 9 bases at J, with 12 bases between. The CDR3 is made up of 13 amino acids. Germline loops: CDR1 SGHKS, CDR2 YYEKEE (reference sequence). CDR3 sequence (DNA): TGTGCCAGCAGCTTGGCAGGTCCTGTGTCCCAGTACTTC. This encodes CASSLAGPVSQYF.